One sample yielded the 26 T cell receptor beta chains listed below, sequenced in a study of T cells in localized non-small cell lung cancer. Libraries were prepared by immunoSEQ multiplex PCR; TCRdb keeps only in-frame clonotypes and omits some of them. Counted here are tens of thousands of clones, about 80% occurring once; the ten biggest clones make up just under 20%. The sequencing here drew on peripheral blood, taken before any cancer treatment. The receptors shown here come from a female donor older than 55 with stage II squamous cell lung carcinoma.

The gene calls are TRBV5-6 and TRBJ2-7; 12 bases are a match to TRBD2. In germline, CDR1 is SGHDT, CDR2 YYEEEE. The CDR3 is 16 residues long. V lost 3 bases to trimming and J lost 4 bases; unmatched junction nucleotides: 8. CDR3 loop: CASSSVLAGGIYEQYF. DNA of the CDR3: TGTGCCAGCAGCTCGGTACTAGCGGGGGGTATATACGAGCAGTACTTC.

The CDR3 here is CASSQQGAATQHF. The DNA of the CDR3 is TGTGCCAGTAGCCAACAGGGAGCCGCAACCCAGCATTTT. The genes are TRBV19 and TRBJ1-5, with D perhaps matching TRBD1 (6 bases). The length of the CDR3 is 13 residues. The germline V gene has CDR1 LNHDA and CDR2 SQIVND (reference sequence). The V gene lost 6 bases and the J gene lost 11 bases, with 17 bases spanning the gap.

The chain couples TRBV10-3 to TRBJ2-1; D call uncertain. The V and J ends lost 0 bases and 1 base respectively, with 10 bases between them. This CDR3 contains 16 residues. Germline CDR1 and CDR2: ENHRY and SYGVKD. The DNA for the CDR3 is TGTGCCATCAGTGAGTCCCCTTCGGGTTCCTACAATGAGCAGTTCTTC. This encodes CAISESPSGSYNEQFF.

This clone was picked up a small number of times. The V and J genes are TRBV27 and TRBJ1-2; D not certain. The V end lost 3 bases, the J end lost 7 bases, and 15 bases lay between the germline ends. Germline loops: CDR1 MNHEY, CDR2 SMNVEV (reference sequence). The CDR3 consists of 14 residues. This chain's CDR3 is CASSLKAGLSGYTF. CDR3 DNA: TGTGCCAGCAGTTTGAAAGCAGGATTGAGTGGCTACACCTTC.

This clone was seen more than once but under ten times. V and J are TRBV19 and TRBJ2-3, with TRBD2 as a possible D gene (6 bases). The CDR3 is made up of 13 amino acids. The V end lost 1 base, the J end lost 6 bases, and 8 bases lay between the germline ends. The V gene's germline CDR1 is LNHDA and CDR2 SQIVND (reference sequence). CDR3: CASSIGREDTQYF. CDR3 nucleotides: TGTGCCAGTAGTATAGGGAGGGAGGATACGCAGTATTTT.

The chain is built from TRBV9 and TRBJ1-6; no definite D call. This CDR3 spans 13 amino acids. The V end lost 3 bases, the J end lost 7 bases, and 8 bases lay between the germline ends. CDR1 SGDLS and CDR2 YYNGEE come from the germline V gene. This CDR3 is CASSERTNSPLHF. The CDR3 nucleotides are TGTGCCAGCAGCGAGAGGACGAATTCACCCCTCCACTTT.

This rearrangement joins TRBV6-5 to TRBJ1-1; D not resolved. Germline assignment: CDR1 MNHEY and CDR2 SVGAGI. V was shortened by 0 bases and J by 5 bases, with 13 bases between the two germline ends. CDR3 length: 15 amino acids. CDR3 DNA sequence: TGTGCCAGCAGTTACTCGATCGGAGGGATTACTGAAGCTTTCTTT. Translating gives CASSYSIGGITEAFF.

Here the CDR3 DNA reads TGTGCCAGCAGCTTCGTGGAGGGGACGGACTATGGCTACACCTTC. Its protein is CASSFVEGTDYGYTF. The chain joins TRBV5-6 to TRBJ1-2; TRBD1 might be the D (5 bases). CDR3 length equals 15 residues. In germline, CDR1 is SGHDT, CDR2 YYEEEE. V lost 2 bases and J lost 3, with 14 bases in between.

This chain connects TRBV6-5 to TRBJ1-2, with D possibly TRBD1 on 5 matching bases. CDR3 length equals 12 residues. The germline V gene has CDR1 MNHEY and CDR2 SVGAGI. V shed 2 bases and J shed 4 bases, with 5 bases lying between them. The CDR3, as DNA: TGTGCCAGCAGTTACAGGGGCTATGGCTACACCTTC. Its translation is CASSYRGYGYTF.

This rearrangement joins TRBV30 to TRBJ1-2, with D unresolved. Germline lookup yields CDR1 GTSNPN and CDR2 SVGIG (reference sequence). V was trimmed by 5 bases and J by 5 bases, leaving 12 bases between them. The length of the CDR3 is 12 residues. The CDR3 DNA reads as TGTGCCTGGTACCTTGGCAGGTATGGCTACACCTTC. Its translation is CAWYLGRYGYTF.

The V gene is TRBV6-8, the J gene TRBJ2-7; D call uncertain. V shed 1 base and J shed 3 bases, with 22 bases lying between them. CDR3 size: 18 residues. CDR1 and CDR2 from the germline V gene are MNHGY and SAAAGT. The CDR3 loop is CASSYYPTYYTPHYEQYF. CDR3 nucleotide sequence: TGTGCCAGCAGTTACTATCCTACCTATTACACACCTCACTACGAGCAGTACTTC.

In this sample, this clone turned up once. This rearrangement joins TRBV5-4 to TRBJ1-3; no firm D call. V was trimmed by 0 bases and J by 0 bases, leaving 13 bases between them. Germline CDR1 and CDR2: SGHNT and YYREEE (reference sequence). The CDR3 runs 17 residues. The CDR3 loop reads CASSLGGRWSSGNTIYF. CDR3 nucleotides: TGTGCCAGCAGCTTGGGTGGCAGGTGGAGCTCTGGAAACACCATATATTTT.

This clone has only one observation. This chain joins TRBV9 and TRBJ1-4; the D gene is possibly TRBD1 (6 bases). V was pared by 0 bases and J by 5 bases, with 8 bases between. Per the germline V gene, CDR1 is SGDLS and CDR2 is YYNGEE. The CDR3 has 14 amino acids. CDR3 loop: CASSVGQGNEKLFF. The DNA for the CDR3 is TGTGCCAGCAGCGTAGGGCAGGGGAATGAAAAACTGTTTTTT.

The V and J genes are TRBV4-2 and TRBJ2-2, with D tentatively TRBD2 (5 bases). The V end lost 1 base, the J end lost 2 bases, and 8 bases lay between the germline ends. Germline V gene sequence: CDR1 LGHNA, CDR2 YNFKEQ. CDR3 length equals 15 residues. CDR3 DNA sequence: TGTGCCAGCAGCCAAGCGGGGAGCAACACCGGGGAGCTGTTTTTT. Protein sequence: CASSQAGSNTGELFF.

Written as DNA, the CDR3 is TGTGCCAGCAGCGCCCAGGGCTATGGCTACACCTTC. It specifies CASSAQGYGYTF. This chain uses TRBV28 with TRBJ1-2; possible D gene TRBD1, 5 bases. Per the germline V gene, CDR1 is MDHEN and CDR2 is SYDVKM. The CDR3 loop spans 12 amino acids. Trimming took 6 bases from V and 4 from J, leaving 9 bases between them.

CDR3 DNA: TGTGCCAGCAGCCCCCTTAGGGGAGGGGGCACTGAAGCTTTCTTT. It yields the protein CASSPLRGGGTEAFF. The V gene is TRBV7-6, the J gene TRBJ1-1; TRBD1 is a possible D gene (6 bases). CDR1 and CDR2 from the germline V gene are SGHVS and FNYEAQ. The CDR3 is 15 amino acids. V was trimmed by 5 bases and J by 4 bases, leaving 17 bases between them.

The rearrangement joins TRBV7-3 to TRBJ2-2, with D perhaps matching TRBD1 or TRBD2 (6 bases each). Germline CDR1 reads SGHTA; CDR2 reads FQGTGA. Trimming cost V 1 base and J 5 bases, with 17 bases left between them. This CDR3 is built from 17 residues. The CDR3 sequence is CASSLIPNGGRTGELFF. The CDR3 bases are TGTGCCAGCAGCTTAATCCCTAACGGGGGCCGAACCGGGGAGCTGTTTTTT.

V usage is TRBV6-5 and J usage is TRBJ1-6; D is undetermined. The CDR3 is 15 amino acids. Germline assignment: CDR1 MNHEY and CDR2 SVGAGI. Trimming cost V 2 bases and J 1 base, with 6 bases left between them. CDR3 in amino acids: CASSYEGSYNSPLHF. DNA for the CDR3: TGTGCCAGCAGTTACGAGGGTTCCTATAATTCACCCCTCCACTTT.

The V call is TRBV30, the J call TRBJ1-4; no reliable D call. CDR1 GTSNPN and CDR2 SVGIG come from the germline V gene (reference sequence). The CDR3 is 13 amino acids. Trimming removed 5 bases from V and 4 bases from J, with 11 bases in between. Here the CDR3 DNA reads TGTGCCTGGCTAAGGAGAAGTAATGAAAAACTGTTTTTT. Translation gives CAWLRRSNEKLFF.

The V call is TRBV9, the J call TRBJ1-2; 9 bases line up with TRBD1. With V trimmed by 4 bases and J by 6 bases, 4 bases remained unmatched. The CDR3 loop spans 13 amino acids. Germline V gives CDR1 SGDLS, CDR2 YYNGEE. The chain's CDR3 is CASSPGTGNGYTF. CDR3 nucleotides: TGTGCCAGCAGCCCCGGGACAGGGAATGGCTACACCTTC.

This rearrangement joins TRBV4-3 to TRBJ1-6; TRBD1 might be the D (5 bases). The V gene's germline CDR1 is LGHNA and CDR2 YSLEER. This CDR3 is 14 amino acids long. The V and J ends lost 1 base and 8 bases respectively, with 9 bases between them. The CDR3 DNA is TGCGCCAGCAGCCAAGGGACAAGGGATTCACCCCTCCACTTT. Amino acids: CASSQGTRDSPLHF.

The chain combines TRBV2 with TRBJ1-6, with a possible D match to TRBD1 (5 bases). V lost 3 bases, J lost 6 bases, and 12 bases lay in between. CDR1 and CDR2 from the germline V gene are SNHLY and FYNNEI. The CDR3 extends over 15 amino acids. The DNA of the CDR3 is TGTGCCAGCAGTGATCAGGCAGGGCGTAATTCACCCCTCCACTTT. Amino acid sequence: CASSDQAGRNSPLHF.

The chain is built from TRBV27 and TRBJ2-2; 9 bases map to TRBD1. Germline-derived CDR1 and CDR2 are MNHEY and SMNVEV (reference sequence). This CDR3 is 16 amino acids long. Trimming at V came to 6 bases and at J to 6 bases, leaving 11 bases not matched to a gene. The CDR3, as DNA: TGTGCCAGCAGGGAACAGGGGGCAAATAGGGCCGGGGAGCTGTTTTTT. It yields the protein CASREQGANRAGELFF.

This chain connects TRBV9 to TRBJ1-1, with 7 bases matching TRBD1. CDR1 is SGDLS, CDR2 YYNGEE, per germline. This CDR3 has 16 residues. The V gene end was trimmed by 0 bases and the J gene end by 0 bases; junction bases not matched to a gene: 5. The CDR3 DNA follows: TGTGCCAGCAGCGTAGTTCCCGGGACAGTGAACACTGAAGCTTTCTTT. Its protein is CASSVVPGTVNTEAFF.

V gene TRBV5-1 combines with J gene TRBJ1-6; D unresolved. Trimming shortened V by 1 base and J by 7 bases, and 12 bases separated the two germline ends. CDR3 length: 15 amino acids. CDR1 is SGHRS, CDR2 YFSETQ, per germline. Written as DNA, the CDR3 is TGCGCCAGCAGCTTGAGTGGGTTGTCGAATTCACCCCTCCACTTT. Translation gives CASSLSGLSNSPLHF.

V gene TRBV15 combines with J gene TRBJ1-2; TRBD1 aligns across 8 bases. The CDR3 length is 14 residues. CDR1 and CDR2 (germline): LNHNV, YYDKDF (reference sequence). Trimming at V came to 5 bases and at J to 8 bases, leaving 10 bases not matched to a gene. The CDR3 nucleotides are TGTGCCACCAGCGGTCTCAGCAGGGGGCTGGGCTACACCTTC. Its translation: CATSGLSRGLGYTF. Variable domain in full (rest from reference TRBV15 and TRBJ1-2): DAMVIQNPRYQVTQFGKPVTLSCSQTLNHNVMYWYQQKSSQAPKLLFHYYDKDFNNEADTPDNFQSRRPNTSFCFLDIRSPGLGDTAMYLCATSGLSRGLGYTFGSGTRLTVV.